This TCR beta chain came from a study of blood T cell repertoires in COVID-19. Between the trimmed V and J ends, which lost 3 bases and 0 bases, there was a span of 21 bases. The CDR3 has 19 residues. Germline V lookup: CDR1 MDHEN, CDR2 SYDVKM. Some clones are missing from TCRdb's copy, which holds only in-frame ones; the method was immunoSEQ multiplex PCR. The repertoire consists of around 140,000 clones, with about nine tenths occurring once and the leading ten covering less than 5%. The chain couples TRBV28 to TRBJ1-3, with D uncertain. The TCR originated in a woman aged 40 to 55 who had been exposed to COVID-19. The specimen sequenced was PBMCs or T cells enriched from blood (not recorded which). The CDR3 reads CASSFLGVRPKSSGNTIYF. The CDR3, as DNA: TGTGCCAGCAGTTTTCTCGGGGTCCGGCCTAAAAGCTCTGGAAACACCATATATTTT.